This T cell receptor beta chain was identified during a study of cytomegalovirus exposure and HLA in healthy donors. Study-wide results and limits: It was reportedly the case that the classifier diagnosed cytomegalovirus status with high specificity and sensitivity. In a later analysis, 16,951 TCR beta sequences were associated with HLA alleles at 0.05 false discovery rate.

The V segment lost 3 bases and the J segment 4 bases; nucleotides outside the gene matches: 4. Per the germline V gene, CDR1 is SGHNT and CDR2 is YYREEE (reference sequence). The CDR3 has 15 amino acids. PCR primers comprised 60 Vbeta and 13 Jbeta primers. Clones were read by immunoSEQ multiplex PCR, and TCRdb kept only the in-frame ones, dropping some. The data hold 130,000 to 150,000 clones, with about 80% observed a single time. Note on this clone: Its antigen is undetermined.

This sequence originates from a woman between 55 and 75 years old in good health and CMV-seropositive. The V and J genes are TRBV5-4 and TRBJ1-4; TRBD1 matches 9 bases. The sample consisted of PBMCs. CDR3: CASSYRGLGNEKLFF. The CDR3 nucleotides read TGTGCCAGCAGCTACAGGGGGCTTGGTAATGAAAAACTGTTTTTT. The variable domain in full, with the rest retrieved from reference TRBV5-4 and TRBJ1-4, is ETGVTQSPTHLIKTRGQQVTLRCSSQSGHNTVSWYQQALGQGPQFIFQYYREEENGRGNFPPRFSGLQFPNYSSELNVNALELDDSALYLCASSYRGLGNEKLFFGSGTQLSVL.